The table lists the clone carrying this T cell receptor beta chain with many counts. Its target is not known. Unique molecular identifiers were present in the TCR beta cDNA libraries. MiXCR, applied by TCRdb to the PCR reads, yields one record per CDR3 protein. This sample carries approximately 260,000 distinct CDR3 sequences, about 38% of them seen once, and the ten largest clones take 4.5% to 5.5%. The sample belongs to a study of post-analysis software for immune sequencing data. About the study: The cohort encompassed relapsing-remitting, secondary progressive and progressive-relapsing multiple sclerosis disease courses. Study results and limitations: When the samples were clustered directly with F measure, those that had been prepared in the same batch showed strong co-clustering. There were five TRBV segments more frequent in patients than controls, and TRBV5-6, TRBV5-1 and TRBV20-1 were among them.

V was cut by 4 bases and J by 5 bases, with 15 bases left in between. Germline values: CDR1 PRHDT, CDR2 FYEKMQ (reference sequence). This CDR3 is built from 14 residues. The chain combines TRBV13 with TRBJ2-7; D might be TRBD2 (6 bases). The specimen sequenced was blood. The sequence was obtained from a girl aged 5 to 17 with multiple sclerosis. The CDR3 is CASSSGPRGNEQYF. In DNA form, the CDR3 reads TGTGCCAGCAGCTCCGGACCACGCGGGAACGAGCAGTACTTC.